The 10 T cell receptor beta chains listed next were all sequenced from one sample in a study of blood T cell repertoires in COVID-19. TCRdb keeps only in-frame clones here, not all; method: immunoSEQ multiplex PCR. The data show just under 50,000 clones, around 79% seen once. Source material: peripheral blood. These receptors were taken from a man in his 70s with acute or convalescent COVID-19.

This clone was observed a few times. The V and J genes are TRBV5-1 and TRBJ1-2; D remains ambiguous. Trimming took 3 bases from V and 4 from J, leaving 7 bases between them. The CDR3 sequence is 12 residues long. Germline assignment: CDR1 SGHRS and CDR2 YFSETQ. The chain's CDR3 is CASSSEIYGYTF. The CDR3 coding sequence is TGCGCCAGCAGCTCTGAGATCTATGGCTACACCTTC.

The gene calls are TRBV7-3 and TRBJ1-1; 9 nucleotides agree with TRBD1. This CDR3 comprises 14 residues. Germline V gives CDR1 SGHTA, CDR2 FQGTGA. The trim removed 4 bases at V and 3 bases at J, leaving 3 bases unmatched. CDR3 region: CASSSQGADTEAFF. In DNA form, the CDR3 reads TGTGCCAGCAGCTCACAGGGGGCTGACACTGAAGCTTTCTTT.

The CDR3 loop is CAWSVRSDGSYGYTF. CDR3 coding DNA: TGTGCCTGGAGTGTCCGAAGCGACGGGTCCTATGGCTACACCTTC. The chain has TRBV30 and TRBJ1-2; D gene unclear. The germline V gene encodes CDR1 GTSNPN and CDR2 SVGIG (reference sequence). The CDR3 consists of 15 residues. Trimming removed 0 bases from V and 4 bases from J, with 15 bases in between. The complete variable domain, with remaining parts taken from reference TRBV30 and TRBJ1-2, reads SQTIHQWPATLVQPVGSPLSLECTVEGTSNPNLYWYRQAAGRGLQLLFYSVGIGQISSEVPQNLSASRPQDRQFILSSKKLLLSDSGFYLCAWSVRSDGSYGYTFGSGTRLTVV.

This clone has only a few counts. CDR3 residues: CASSVGTGTSYEQYF. The CDR3 DNA follows: TGTGCCAGCAGCGTCGGGACAGGGACGTCCTACGAGCAGTACTTC. The chain employs TRBV9 and TRBJ2-7; 9 positions agree with TRBD1. The trim removed 2 bases at V and 1 base at J, leaving 4 bases unmatched. Looked up from germline, CDR1 is SGDLS and CDR2 is YYNGEE. The CDR3 is 15 residues long.

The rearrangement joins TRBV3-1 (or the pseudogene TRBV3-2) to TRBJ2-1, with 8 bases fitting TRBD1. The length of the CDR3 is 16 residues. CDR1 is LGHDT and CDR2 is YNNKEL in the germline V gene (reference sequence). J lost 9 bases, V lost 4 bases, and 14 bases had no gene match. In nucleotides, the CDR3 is TGTGCCAGCAGCCCAATTACGGGACAGGTCGAAACTGAGCAGTTCTTC. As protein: CASSPITGQVETEQFF.

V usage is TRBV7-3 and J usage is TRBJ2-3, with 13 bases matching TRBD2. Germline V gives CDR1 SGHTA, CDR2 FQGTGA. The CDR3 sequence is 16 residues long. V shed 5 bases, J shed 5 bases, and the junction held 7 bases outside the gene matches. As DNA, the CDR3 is TGTGCCAGCAGCACCCACGGGACTAGCGGGGTAGATACGCAGTATTTT. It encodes CASSTHGTSGVDTQYF.

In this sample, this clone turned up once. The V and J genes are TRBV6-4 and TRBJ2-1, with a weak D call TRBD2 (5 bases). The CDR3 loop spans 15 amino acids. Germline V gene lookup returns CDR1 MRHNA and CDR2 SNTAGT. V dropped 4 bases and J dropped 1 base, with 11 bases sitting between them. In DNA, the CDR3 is TGTGCCAGCAGTGTTGAGGGTTCTTCCTACAATGAGCAGTTCTTC. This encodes CASSVEGSSYNEQFF.

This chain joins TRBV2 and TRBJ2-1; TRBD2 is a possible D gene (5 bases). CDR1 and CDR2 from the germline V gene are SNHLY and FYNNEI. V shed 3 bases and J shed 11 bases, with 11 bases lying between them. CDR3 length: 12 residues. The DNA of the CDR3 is TGTGCCAGCAGTGAGGTGAGGGAGCAGCAGTTCTTC. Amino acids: CASSEVREQQFF.

In DNA form, the CDR3 reads TGTGCCAGCAGCCCCAGGATGAACACTGAAGCTTTCTTT. It codes for CASSPRMNTEAFF. This chain connects TRBV14 to TRBJ1-1, with D unresolved. The CDR3 consists of 13 residues. The germline gives CDR1 SGHDN, CDR2 FVKESK. V lost 4 bases, J lost 0 bases, and 6 bases lay in between. Full variable domain (missing parts from reference TRBV14 and TRBJ1-1): EAGVTQFPSHSVIEKGQTVTLRCDPISGHDNLYWYRRVMGKEIKFLLHFVKESKQDESGMPNNRFLAERTGGTYSTLKVQPAELEDSGVYFCASSPRMNTEAFFGQGTRLTVV.

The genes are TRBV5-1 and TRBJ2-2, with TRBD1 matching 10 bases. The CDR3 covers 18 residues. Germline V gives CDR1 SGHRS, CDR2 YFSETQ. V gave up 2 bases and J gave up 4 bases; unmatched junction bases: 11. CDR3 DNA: TGCGCCAGCAGCTTCCGGGACAGGGGTCTTTGGGGCACCGGGGAGCTGTTTTTT. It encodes CASSFRDRGLWGTGELFF. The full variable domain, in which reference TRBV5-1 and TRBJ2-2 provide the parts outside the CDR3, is KAGVTQTPRYLIKTRGQQVTLSCSPISGHRSVSWYQQTPGQGLQFLFEYFSETQRNKGNFPGRFSGRQFSNSRSEMNVSTLELGDSALYLCASSFRDRGLWGTGELFFGEGSRLTVL.